The clone carrying this TCR beta chain was seen a few times. These data come from a study of cytomegalovirus exposure and HLA in healthy donors. The PCR employed 60 Vbeta primers together with 13 Jbeta primers. Produced via immunoSEQ multiplex PCR; TCRdb's table is partial and in-frame only. In the table there are about 150,000 clones, about 75% of which are singletons. The CDR3 consists of 17 residues. After removal of 0 bases from V and 3 bases from J, the junction contained 9 bases not matched to a gene. CDR1 is LGHNA, CDR2 YSLEER, per germline. The specimen was PBMCs. The clonotype comes from a young man in good health and CMV-seronegative. The chain has TRBV4-3 and TRBJ2-7, with TRBD1 identical over 9 bases. The CDR3 bases are TGCGCCAGCAGCCAAGATCTGGACAGGGGCCAAGGCTACGAGCAGTACTTC. The encoded protein is CASSQDLDRGQGYEQYF.